A selection of T cell receptor beta chains follows, all from one sample in a study of blood T cell repertoires in COVID-19. Sequenced by immunoSEQ multiplex PCR; TCRdb stores in-frame clones only, minus some. The sample consists of about 73,000 clones, approximately 84% of them appearing once. The sample consisted of peripheral blood. Every receptor here comes from a human donor in a cohort sampled during active COVID-19. Both conserved end residues are part of each CDR3. Each record gives: J gene, D gene, clone size, V gene, CDR3 DNA, CDR3 protein. A D gene is named only where the DNA matches it firmly. Some rows have no size entry. The others give once, few or many, or a class for an expanded clone.

TRBJ2-6	TRBD1	NA	TRBV4-1	TGCGCCAGCAGCCCGGGACAGGCCCTCTCTGGGGCCAACGTCCTGACTTTC	CASSPGQALSGANVLTF
TRBJ2-7	TRBD2	NA	TRBV7-9	TGTGCCAGCAGCACCGGGACTAGCGGGGTAGAAGACGAGCAGTACTTC	CASSTGTSGVEDEQYF
TRBJ1-1	TRBD1	few	TRBV19	TGTGCCACCTTCGGGACAGGGAGAACTGAAGCTTTCTTT	CATFGTGRTEAFF
TRBJ2-3	TRBD2	few	TRBV29-1	TGCAGCGTTGAAGTAAGGAAGGCAGCGGGGTTCTCAGATACGCAGTATTTT	CSVEVRKAAGFSDTQYF
TRBJ2-1	TRBD2	NA	TRBV7-2	TGTGCCAGCAGCCCGCGCCTAGGGGACTACGGTAATGAGCAGTTCTTC	CASSPRLGDYGNEQFF
TRBJ1-2	NA	NA	TRBV3-1/TRBV3-2	TGTGCCAGCAGCCAACTCTTCCGGGGACTGAACTATGGCTACACCTTC	CASSQLFRGLNYGYTF
TRBJ1-1	TRBD1	NA	TRBV19	TGTGCCAGTACCCTCGGACAGGGTAACACTGAAGCTTTCTTT	CASTLGQGNTEAFF
TRBJ1-1	TRBD1	NA	TRBV5-5	TGTGCCAGCAGCAAGATGGGACAGAACTGGAACACTGAAGCTTTCTTT	CASSKMGQNWNTEAFF
TRBJ1-2	NA	NA	TRBV19	TGTGCCAGTAGTACTCTAAGGGAGAACTATGGCTACACCTTC	CASSTLRENYGYTF
TRBJ2-2	TRBD1	once	TRBV5-5	TGTGCCAGCAGCATTAAGACAGGGGATTTTGTCACCGGGGAGCTGTTTTTT	CASSIKTGDFVTGELFF
TRBJ2-3	TRBD2	NA	TRBV27	TGTGCCAGCAGAGTAGCGGGGGTCCCCGATATGCAGTATTTT	CASRVAGVPDMQYF
TRBJ1-5	TRBD1	NA	TRBV28	TGTGCCACCCGAGACAGGGAAGGCTTGTTAGGCAGCAATCAGCCCCAGCATTTT	CATRDREGLLGSNQPQHF
TRBJ2-2	NA	NA	TRBV27	TGTGCCAGCAGTTTATGGCCCCTTCACACCGGGGAGCTGTTTTTT	CASSLWPLHTGELFF
TRBJ2-7	TRBD2	NA	TRBV28	TGTGCCAGCAGATTTACGCGGGGGAGCTACGAGCAGTACTTC	CASRFTRGSYEQYF
TRBJ1-1	NA	once	TRBV5-6	TGTGCCAGCAGCTTTCAAGGGGTGAACACTGAAGCTTTCTTT	CASSFQGVNTEAFF
TRBJ1-2	TRBD1	NA	TRBV28	TGTGCCAGCAGTCGGACAGGGGGGCTCTATGGCTACACCTTC	CASSRTGGLYGYTF
TRBJ2-1	NA	NA	TRBV14	TGTGCCAGCAGCCAAGGACAGACCAATGAGCAGTTCTTC	CASSQGQTNEQFF
TRBJ1-2	NA	NA	TRBV5-6	TGTGCCAGCAGCTTGGCCAAGGACAGAGAAATCACTCTAAACTATGGCTACACCTTC	CASSLAKDREITLNYGYTF
TRBJ1-1	NA	NA	TRBV13	TGTGCCAGCAGCTTACTGCAGGGATCTGAAGCTTTCTTT	CASSLLQGSEAFF
TRBJ1-5	NA	NA	TRBV3-1/TRBV3-2	TGTGCCAGCAGCCAAGACAGGCAGGGGTATAGCAATCAGCCCCAGCATTTT	CASSQDRQGYSNQPQHF
TRBJ1-1	TRBD1	once	TRBV24-1	TGTGCCACCAGTGTCCTACCACAGGGGGCGGTCACTGAAGCTTTCTTT	CATSVLPQGAVTEAFF
TRBJ2-1	TRBD2	NA	TRBV5-6	TGTGCCAGCAGCTTACTTTCGGGGGGGGGCACCGCCTACAATGAGCAGTTCTTC	CASSLLSGGGTAYNEQFF
TRBJ1-6	NA	NA	TRBV7-9	TGTGCCAGCAGCCCATCTACAGGGCCTAATTCACCCCTCCACTTT	CASSPSTGPNSPLHF
TRBJ2-1	TRBD2	NA	TRBV5-6	TGTGCCAGCAGCTCTCGACTAGCGGCCTACAATGAGCAGTTCTTC	CASSSRLAAYNEQFF
TRBJ2-3	NA	NA	TRBV4-1	TGCGCCAGCAGCAGCGGCGACAGGTTCACAGATACGCAGTATTTT	CASSSGDRFTDTQYF
TRBJ1-3	NA	NA	TRBV3-1/TRBV3-2	TGTGCCAGCAGCCCGCCAGGGGTTCGCTCTGGAAACACCATATATTTT	CASSPPGVRSGNTIYF
TRBJ1-2	NA	NA	TRBV5-1	TGCGCCAGCAGCGTGGACGGGAATGGCTACACCTTC	CASSVDGNGYTF
TRBJ2-5	NA	once	TRBV3-1/TRBV3-2	TGTGCCAGCAGCCAAGACCGGGGGAGTACCCAGTACTTC	CASSQDRGSTQYF
TRBJ2-7	NA	NA	TRBV5-5	TGTGCCAGCAGGGGGAGTTCCTCCTACGAGCAGTACTTC	CASRGSSSYEQYF
TRBJ2-1	NA	NA	TRBV10-3	TGTGCCATCAGAGAAGGCGGATCCTACAATGAGCAGTTCTTC	CAIREGGSYNEQFF
TRBJ2-1	TRBD2	NA	TRBV4-2	TGTGCCAGCAGCCAAATGGGGAAGCGGGGGGGCCATGAGCAGTTCTTC	CASSQMGKRGGHEQFF
TRBJ1-1	TRBD1	few	TRBV18	TGTGCCAGCTCACCGAAGGGGGCGAGGACTGAAGCTTTCTTT	CASSPKGARTEAFF
TRBJ2-5	NA	NA	TRBV18	TGTGCCAGCTCACCGCTTTCGGGACTCCAAGAGACCCAGTACTTC	CASSPLSGLQETQYF
TRBJ2-5	NA	NA	TRBV29-1	TGCAGCGTCCTTTTGGAGACCCAGTACTTC	CSVLLETQYF
TRBJ2-5	TRBD1	NA	TRBV14	TGTGCCAGCAGCCCACGTGCAGGGGGCCGGGAGACCCAGTACTTC	CASSPRAGGRETQYF
TRBJ2-1	TRBD2	NA	TRBV4-1	TGCGCCAGCAGCCAGCACCCTGTAGCGGGGGTGGAGCAGTTCTTC	CASSQHPVAGVEQFF
TRBJ1-6	TRBD1	NA	TRBV3-1/TRBV3-2	TGTGCCAGCAGCGCCACAGGGGGCAGATCACCCCTCCACTTT	CASSATGGRSPLHF
TRBJ1-2	NA	NA	TRBV6-2/TRBV6-3	TGTGCCAGCAGCAGACAGGCCGCCAGCTATGGCTACACCTTC	CASSRQAASYGYTF
TRBJ1-1	NA	NA	TRBV28	TGTGCCAGCAGTGAACCCAGGAGGGCATCAGCTGAAGCTTTCTTT	CASSEPRRASAEAFF
TRBJ2-2	NA	NA	TRBV13	TGTGCCAGCAGCCGCGGACTGGACACCGGGGAGCTGTTTTTT	CASSRGLDTGELFF
TRBJ2-5	NA	few	TRBV3-1/TRBV3-2	TGTGCCAGCAGGGAGCAGAACCAAGAGACCCAGTACTTC	CASREQNQETQYF
TRBJ2-3	NA	NA	TRBV7-2	TGTGCCAGCAGCTTAGTACGGGTCAGGGGTAGGGATACGCAGTATTTT	CASSLVRVRGRDTQYF
TRBJ2-2	NA	NA	TRBV18	TGTGCCAGCTCACCACGGACAGTGAACACCGGGGAGCTGTTTTTT	CASSPRTVNTGELFF
TRBJ1-6	TRBD1	NA	TRBV6-5	TGTGCCAGCAGACAGGACAGGGTGGCTAATTCACCCCTCCACTTT	CASRQDRVANSPLHF
TRBJ2-2	TRBD2	NA	TRBV2	TGTGCCAGCAGAACGCCGAGCGGGGGCGGGAACACCGGGGAGCTGTTTTTT	CASRTPSGGGNTGELFF
TRBJ2-3	TRBD1	NA	TRBV5-1	TGCGCCAGCAGCTTGGCCCGAGACGGACAGGGTGCAGATACGCAGTATTTT	CASSLARDGQGADTQYF
TRBJ2-6	TRBD1	NA	TRBV18	TGTGCCAGCTCATCGGACAGGGCAGCCCTCTCTGGGGCCAACGTCCTGACTTTC	CASSSDRAALSGANVLTF
TRBJ2-6	TRBD2	NA	TRBV9	TGTGCCAGCAGCGTAGTGGGACTAGCGGTGGGCCACTCTGGGGCCAACGTCCTGACTTTC	CASSVVGLAVGHSGANVLTF
TRBJ2-3	TRBD1	NA	TRBV5-6	TGTGCCAGCAGTTTTGACAGGGGGCGCGGATACACAGATACGCAGTATTTT	CASSFDRGRGYTDTQYF
TRBJ2-3	NA	NA	TRBV7-2	TGTGCCAGCAGCCTGGCCTGGGCTAGCACAGATACGCAGTATTTT	CASSLAWASTDTQYF
TRBJ2-5	NA	NA	TRBV29-1	TGCAGCGTCGTCCGCGAAGGGGGTGGCGGAGAGACCCAGTACTTC	CSVVREGGGGETQYF
TRBJ1-2	NA	NA	TRBV7-9	TGTGCCAGCAGTCCAACGGGAGGGGGGAACTATGGCTACACCTTC	CASSPTGGGNYGYTF
TRBJ1-1	NA	NA	TRBV5-6	TGTGCCAGCAGCAGGGGGACACTCAACACTGAAGCTTTCTTT	CASSRGTLNTEAFF
TRBJ1-6	TRBD1	few	TRBV4-1	TGCGCCAGCGTCCTCTACTCCCAGGGGGCGACACCCCTCCACTTT	CASVLYSQGATPLHF
TRBJ1-2	TRBD1	NA	TRBV5-6	TGTGCCAGCAGCTTGTATAAGGGGGCGAACTATGGCTACACCTTC	CASSLYKGANYGYTF
TRBJ1-1	TRBD1	NA	TRBV5-1	TGCGCCAGCAGCTTGGGGGACAGGGGGCGAGAGACTGAAGCTTTCTTT	CASSLGDRGRETEAFF
TRBJ2-3	NA	NA	TRBV5-1	TGCGCCAGCAGCTTACAGGGAGGGGGAACAGATACGCAGTATTTT	CASSLQGGGTDTQYF
TRBJ2-7	NA	NA	TRBV9	TGTGCCAGCAGCGTAGGGGCAGTCTCCTACGAGCAGTACTTC	CASSVGAVSYEQYF
TRBJ2-5	TRBD1	NA	TRBV5-1	TGCGCCAGCAGCTCAGGACAGGGAATGGGGACCCAGTACTTC	CASSSGQGMGTQYF